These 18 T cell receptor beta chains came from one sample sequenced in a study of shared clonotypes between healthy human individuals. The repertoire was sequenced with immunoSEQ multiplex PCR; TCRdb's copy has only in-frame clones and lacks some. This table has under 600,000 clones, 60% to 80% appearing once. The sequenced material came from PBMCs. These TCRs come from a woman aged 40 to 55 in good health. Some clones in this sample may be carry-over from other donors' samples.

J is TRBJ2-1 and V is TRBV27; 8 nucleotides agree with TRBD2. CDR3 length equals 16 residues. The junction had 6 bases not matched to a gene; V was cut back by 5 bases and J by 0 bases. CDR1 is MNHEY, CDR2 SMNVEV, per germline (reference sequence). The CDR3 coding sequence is TGTGCCAGCAGTGTGATAGCGGGGAGCTCCTACAATGAGCAGTTCTTC. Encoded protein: CASSVIAGSSYNEQFF.

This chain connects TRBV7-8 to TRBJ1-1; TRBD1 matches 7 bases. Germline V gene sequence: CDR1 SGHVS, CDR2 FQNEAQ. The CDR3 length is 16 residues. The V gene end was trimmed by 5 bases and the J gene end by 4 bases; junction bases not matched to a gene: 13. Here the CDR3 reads CASSTYRGEGPTEAFF. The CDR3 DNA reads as TGTGCCAGCAGCACATACAGGGGCGAAGGGCCCACTGAAGCTTTCTTT.

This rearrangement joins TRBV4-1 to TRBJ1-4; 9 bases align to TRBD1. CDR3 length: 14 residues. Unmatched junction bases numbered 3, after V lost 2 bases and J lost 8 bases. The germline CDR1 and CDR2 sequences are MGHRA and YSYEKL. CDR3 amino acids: CASSQWTGEEKLFF. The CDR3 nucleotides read TGCGCCAGCAGCCAATGGACAGGGGAGGAAAAACTGTTTTTT.

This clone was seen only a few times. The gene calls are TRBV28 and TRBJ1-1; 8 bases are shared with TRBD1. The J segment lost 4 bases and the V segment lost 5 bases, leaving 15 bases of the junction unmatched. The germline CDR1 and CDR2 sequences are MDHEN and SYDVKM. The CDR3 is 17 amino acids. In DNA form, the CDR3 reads TGTGCCAGCAGTCAGTCCGGGACAGGCAGGTTAGGCACTGAAGCTTTCTTT. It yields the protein CASSQSGTGRLGTEAFF.

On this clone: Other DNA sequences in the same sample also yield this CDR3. The CDR3 bases are TGTGCCAGCAGCTTGGACAGCTATGGCTACACCTTC. Protein: CASSLDSYGYTF. The chain links TRBV5-6 to TRBJ1-2; unclear D gene. Looked up from germline, CDR1 is SGHDT and CDR2 is YYEEEE. V was trimmed by 0 bases and J by 4 bases, leaving 4 bases between them. The CDR3 is 12 amino acids.

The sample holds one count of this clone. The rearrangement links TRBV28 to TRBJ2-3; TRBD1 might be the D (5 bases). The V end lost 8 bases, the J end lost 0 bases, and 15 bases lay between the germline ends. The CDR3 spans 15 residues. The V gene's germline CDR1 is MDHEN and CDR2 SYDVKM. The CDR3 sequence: CASGPQGLSTDTQYF. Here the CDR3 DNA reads TGTGCCAGCGGCCCCCAGGGCTTGAGCACAGATACGCAGTATTTT.

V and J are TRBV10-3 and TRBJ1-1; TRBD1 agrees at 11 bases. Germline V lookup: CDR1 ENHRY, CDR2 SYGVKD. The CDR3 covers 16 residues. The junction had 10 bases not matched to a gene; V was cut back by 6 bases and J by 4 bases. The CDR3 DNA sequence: TGTGCCATCAGAAGAGGGACAGGGGGGGAGAGCACTGAAGCTTTCTTT. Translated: CAIRRGTGGESTEAFF.

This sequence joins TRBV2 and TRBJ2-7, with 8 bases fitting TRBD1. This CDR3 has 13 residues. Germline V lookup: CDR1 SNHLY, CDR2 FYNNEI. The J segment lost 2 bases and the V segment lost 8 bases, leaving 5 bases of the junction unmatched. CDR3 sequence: CASGPTGAYEQYF. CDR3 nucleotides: TGTGCCAGCGGCCCGACAGGGGCCTACGAGCAGTACTTC.

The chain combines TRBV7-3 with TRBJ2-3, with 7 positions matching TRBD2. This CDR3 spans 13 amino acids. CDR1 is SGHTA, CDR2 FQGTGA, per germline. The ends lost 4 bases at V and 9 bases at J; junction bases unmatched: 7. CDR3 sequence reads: CASSSGLLGTQYF. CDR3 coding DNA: TGTGCCAGCAGCTCGGGACTACTAGGGACGCAGTATTTT.

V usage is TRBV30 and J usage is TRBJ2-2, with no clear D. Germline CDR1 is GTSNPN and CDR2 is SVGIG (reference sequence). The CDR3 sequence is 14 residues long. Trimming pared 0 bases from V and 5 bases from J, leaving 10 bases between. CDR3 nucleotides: TGTGCCTGGAGTGTAATAAGTAGAACCGGGGAGCTGTTTTTT. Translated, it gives CAWSVISRTGELFF.

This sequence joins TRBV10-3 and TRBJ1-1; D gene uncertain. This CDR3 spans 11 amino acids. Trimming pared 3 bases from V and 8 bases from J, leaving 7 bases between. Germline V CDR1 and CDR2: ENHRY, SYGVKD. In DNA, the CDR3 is TGTGCCATCAGTGAAGATTTGGAAGCTTTCTTT. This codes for CAISEDLEAFF.

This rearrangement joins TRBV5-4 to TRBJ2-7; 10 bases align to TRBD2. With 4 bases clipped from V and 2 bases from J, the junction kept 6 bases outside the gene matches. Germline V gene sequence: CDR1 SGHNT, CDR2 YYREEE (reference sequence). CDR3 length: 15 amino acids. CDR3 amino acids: CASSQSAGGTYEQYF. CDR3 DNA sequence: TGTGCCAGCAGCCAGTCAGCGGGAGGGACCTACGAGCAGTACTTC.

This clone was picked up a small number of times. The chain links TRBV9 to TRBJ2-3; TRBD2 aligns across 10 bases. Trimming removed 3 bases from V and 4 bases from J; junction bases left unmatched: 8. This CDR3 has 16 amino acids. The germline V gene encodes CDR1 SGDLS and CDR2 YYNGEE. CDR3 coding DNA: TGTGCCAGCAGCGATAGCCCTAGCGGGAGATCAGATACGCAGTATTTT. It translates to CASSDSPSGRSDTQYF. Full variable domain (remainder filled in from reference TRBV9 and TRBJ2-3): DSGVTQTPKHLITATGQRVTLRCSPRSGDLSVYWYQQSLDQGLQFLIQYYNGEERAKGNILERFSAQQFPDLHSELNLSSLELGDSALYFCASSDSPSGRSDTQYFGPGTRLTVL.

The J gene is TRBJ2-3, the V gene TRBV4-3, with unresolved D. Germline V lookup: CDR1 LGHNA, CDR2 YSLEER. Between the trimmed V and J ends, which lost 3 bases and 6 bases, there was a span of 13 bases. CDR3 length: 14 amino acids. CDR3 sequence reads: CASSQGRSSDTQYF. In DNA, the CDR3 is TGCGCCAGCAGCCAGGGAAGGTCTTCGGATACGCAGTATTTT.

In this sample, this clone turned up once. CDR3 protein: CASSLGQGAMPYTF. CDR3 in DNA: TGTGCCAGCAGCTTGGGACAGGGGGCGATGCCCTACACCTTC. This chain joins TRBV5-4 and TRBJ1-2, with TRBD1 identical over 10 bases. From germline, CDR1 is SGHNT and CDR2 YYREEE (reference sequence). This CDR3 region has 14 residues. The V and J ends lost 0 bases and 10 bases, in that order; junction bases with no gene match: 6.

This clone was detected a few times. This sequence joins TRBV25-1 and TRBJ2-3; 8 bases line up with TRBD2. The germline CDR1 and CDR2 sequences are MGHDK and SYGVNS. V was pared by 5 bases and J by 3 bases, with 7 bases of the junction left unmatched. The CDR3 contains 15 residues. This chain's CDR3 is CASSYFSGKTDTQYF. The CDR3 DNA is TGTGCCAGCAGTTACTTTAGCGGGAAGACAGATACGCAGTATTTT.

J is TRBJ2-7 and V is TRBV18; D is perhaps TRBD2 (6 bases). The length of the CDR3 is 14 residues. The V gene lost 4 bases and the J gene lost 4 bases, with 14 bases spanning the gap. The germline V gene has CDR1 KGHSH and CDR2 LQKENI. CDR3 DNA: TGTGCCAGCTCACAACCGGAGGGCGGGTACGAGCAGTACTTC. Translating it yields CASSQPEGGYEQYF.

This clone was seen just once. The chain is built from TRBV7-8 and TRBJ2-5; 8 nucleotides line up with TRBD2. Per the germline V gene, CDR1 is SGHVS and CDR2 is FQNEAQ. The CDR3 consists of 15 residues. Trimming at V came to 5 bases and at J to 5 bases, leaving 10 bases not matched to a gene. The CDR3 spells CASSQNRGGPETQYF. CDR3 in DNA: TGTGCCAGCAGCCAAAATCGGGGGGGGCCCGAGACCCAGTACTTC.